The 3 T cell receptor beta chains presented below share a single source sample, sequenced in a study of blood T cell repertoires in COVID-19. The assay was immunoSEQ multiplex PCR, and TCRdb's table has in-frame clones only and misses some. The sample yields about 200,000 clones, around 90% seen once. Sequenced sample: peripheral blood. The source is a man aged 35 to 55 with active or convalescent COVID-19.

The V call is TRBV5-8, the J call TRBJ2-7, with TRBD1 matching 8 bases. This CDR3 is built from 15 residues. CDR1 is SGHTS and CDR2 is YDEGEE in the germline V gene. V lost 0 bases to trimming and J lost 4 bases; unmatched junction nucleotides: 6. CDR3 residues: CASSLDWDRRYEQYF. CDR3 in DNA: TGTGCCAGCAGCTTGGATTGGGACAGGAGGTACGAGCAGTACTTC.

The chain couples TRBV5-1 to TRBJ2-3, with D possibly TRBD1 on 6 matching bases. This CDR3 contains 15 residues. In germline, CDR1 is SGHRS, CDR2 YFSETQ. Trimming took 5 bases from V and 2 from J, leaving 15 bases between them. CDR3 loop: CASSRWTANTDTQYF. CDR3 DNA: TGCGCCAGCAGTCGTTGGACAGCCAACACAGATACGCAGTATTTT.

J is TRBJ1-2 and V is TRBV12-3 or TRBV12-4, with 7 bases aligning to TRBD1. This CDR3 has 13 residues. The ends lost 1 base at V and 7 bases at J; junction bases unmatched: 3. DNA of the CDR3: TGTGCCAGCAGTTTAGGACAGGGCCCTGGCTACACCTTC. This sequence encodes CASSLGQGPGYTF.